The 4 T cell receptor beta chains given below trace back to one sample, sequenced in a study of blood T cell repertoires in COVID-19. TCRdb's copy holds only in-frame clones and misses some; the assay was immunoSEQ multiplex PCR. The sample holds about 81,000 clones, about 82% seen once. The sequenced sample was peripheral blood. All receptors come from a human donor in a cohort sampled during active COVID-19.

The rearrangement joins TRBV15 to TRBJ1-2; possibly TRBD1 for D (5 bases). V was shortened by 1 base and J by 7 bases, with 25 bases between the two germline ends. In germline, CDR1 is LNHNV, CDR2 YYDKDF (reference sequence). The CDR3 runs to 18 residues. The CDR3 sequence: CATSRGRVGFGASGGYTF. The DNA for the CDR3 is TGTGCCACCAGCAGAGGCCGCGTGGGTTTTGGGGCATCGGGTGGCTACACCTTC.

Only a few counts were recorded for this clone. This chain joins TRBV5-4 and TRBJ2-5; 15 bases fit TRBD2. Germline loops: CDR1 SGHNT, CDR2 YYREEE (reference sequence). The CDR3 runs 16 residues. J gave up 5 bases and V 3 bases, and 5 bases lay outside the gene matches. CDR3: CASSSGTSGGYETQYF. In nucleotides, the CDR3 is TGTGCCAGCAGCTCGGGGACTAGCGGGGGGTATGAGACCCAGTACTTC.

This chain joins TRBV28 and TRBJ2-1; 9 bases agree with TRBD1. The germline V gene encodes CDR1 MDHEN and CDR2 SYDVKM. Trimming removed 6 bases from V and 9 bases from J; junction bases left unmatched: 9. This CDR3 is 14 amino acids long. The CDR3 loop reads CASRRTGAEGEQFF. DNA for the CDR3: TGTGCCAGCAGGAGGACAGGGGCGGAGGGTGAGCAGTTCTTC.

The rearrangement links TRBV20-1 to TRBJ1-1; the D gene is possibly TRBD1 (5 bases). CDR3 length: 11 residues. V lost 0 bases, J lost 6 bases, and 5 bases lay in between. Germline V gene data show CDR1 as DFQATT and CDR2 as SNEGSKA (reference sequence). The CDR3 spells CSAREGAEAFF. The CDR3 DNA reads as TGCAGTGCTAGAGAAGGGGCTGAAGCTTTCTTT.